This T cell receptor beta chain was recorded in a study of cytomegalovirus exposure and HLA in healthy donors. All donors participated as healthy donors of bone marrow. PCR amplification relied on 60 Vbeta primers (plus 13 Jbeta primers). The assay was immunoSEQ multiplex PCR, and TCRdb's table has in-frame clones only and misses some. The sample holds fewer than 250,000 clones, over 60% seen once. This clone was counted a single time. The CDR3 extends over 15 amino acids. Germline V gives CDR1 SGHTA, CDR2 FQGNSA. Trimming shortened V by 5 bases and J by 4 bases, and 15 bases separated the two germline ends.

The V and J genes are TRBV7-2 and TRBJ1-3; D gene uncertain. The sequenced sample was PBMCs. This receptor was identified in a man younger than 40 in good health and CMV-seropositive. This CDR3 is CASSPRSSQGNTIYF. The CDR3 bases are TGTGCCAGCAGCCCTCGTAGCAGCCAAGGAAACACCATATATTTT.